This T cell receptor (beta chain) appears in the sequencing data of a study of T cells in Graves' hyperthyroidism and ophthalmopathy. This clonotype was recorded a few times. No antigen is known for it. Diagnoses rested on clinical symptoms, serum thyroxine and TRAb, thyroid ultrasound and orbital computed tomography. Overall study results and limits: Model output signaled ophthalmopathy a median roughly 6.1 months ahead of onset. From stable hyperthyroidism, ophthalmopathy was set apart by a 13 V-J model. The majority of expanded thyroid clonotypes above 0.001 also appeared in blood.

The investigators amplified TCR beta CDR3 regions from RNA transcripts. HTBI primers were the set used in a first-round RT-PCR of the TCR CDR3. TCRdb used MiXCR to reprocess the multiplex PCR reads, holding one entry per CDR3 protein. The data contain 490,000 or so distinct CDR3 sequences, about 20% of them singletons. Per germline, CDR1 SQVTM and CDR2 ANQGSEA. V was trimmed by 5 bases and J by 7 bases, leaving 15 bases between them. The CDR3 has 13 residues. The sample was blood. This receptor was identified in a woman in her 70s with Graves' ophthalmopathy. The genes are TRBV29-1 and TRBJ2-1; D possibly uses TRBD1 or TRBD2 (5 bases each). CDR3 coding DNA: TGCAGCGTTTCCGGGACGAACGTTAATGAGCAGTTCTTC. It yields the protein CSVSGTNVNEQFF.